These T cell receptor beta chains were read from a single sample in a study of shared clonotypes between healthy human individuals. Sequencing used immunoSEQ multiplex PCR; TCRdb keeps in-frame clones, though not all of them. Of 2 million to 2.5 million clones detected, more than 90% appear once; the ten largest clones hold 0.13%. Sequenced input: naive CD4+ T cells sorted from blood. The source is a young man in good health. CDR3s include the opening cysteine and the closing phenylalanine or tryptophan. A D gene is named only where the DNA matches it firmly. For some rows the clone size is stated as once, few or many, or as a class when expanded; others skip it.

v_call	j_call	clone_size	d_call	cdr3_aa	cdr3_nt
TRBV9	TRBJ1-5	.	.	CASSPGLNQPQHF	TGTGCCAGCAGCCCGGGCCTAAATCAGCCCCAGCATTTT
TRBV6-5	TRBJ1-5	.	.	CASRADTSESAQHF	TGTGCCAGCAGGGCGGACACCAGTGAATCAGCCCAGCATTTT
TRBV5-1	TRBJ2-1	.	.	CASSLSDSRANEQFF	TGCGCCAGCAGCTTATCTGACTCTAGAGCCAATGAGCAGTTCTTC
TRBV7-3	TRBJ2-3	.	TRBD1	CASSQQGATDTQYF	TGTGCCAGCAGTCAGCAGGGGGCAACAGATACGCAGTATTTT
TRBV30	TRBJ2-3	.	.	CAWTVRGPDTQYF	TGTGCCTGGACAGTGAGAGGACCAGATACGCAGTATTTT
TRBV6-5	TRBJ2-1	.	.	CASSSAPEEQFF	TGTGCCAGCAGTTCCGCCCCGGAGGAGCAGTTCTTC
TRBV10-2	TRBJ1-1	.	.	CASSDQGYTEAFF	TGCGCCAGCAGTGACCAGGGGTACACTGAAGCTTTCTTT
TRBV30	TRBJ2-7	.	.	CAWKLSYEQYF	TGTGCCTGGAAGCTCAGCTACGAGCAGTACTTC
TRBV7-2	TRBJ1-5	.	.	CASSLVSGVRGNQPQHF	TGTGCCAGCAGCTTAGTTTCGGGGGTCAGGGGCAATCAGCCCCAGCATTTT
TRBV7-7	TRBJ2-2	.	TRBD1	CASSAGGTGELFF	TGTGCTAGCAGCGCAGGGGGCACCGGGGAGCTGTTTTTT
TRBV10-2	TRBJ2-5	.	TRBD1	CASTGTGWVRETQYF	TGCGCCAGCACCGGGACAGGGTGGGTGCGAGAGACCCAGTACTTC
TRBV5-1	TRBJ2-3	once	TRBD2	CASSLGVPSGRNTDTQYF	TGCGCCAGCAGCTTGGGGGTCCCAAGCGGGAGGAACACAGATACGCAGTATTTT
TRBV5-6	TRBJ2-2	.	.	CASSLFGRDHTGELFF	TGTGCCAGCAGCTTATTTGGCAGGGATCACACCGGGGAGCTGTTTTTT
TRBV28	TRBJ2-3	.	.	CASTPSPPTLGGHTQYF	TGTGCCAGCACCCCCTCCCCGCCGACGCTGGGGGGGCATACGCAGTATTTT
TRBV27	TRBJ2-7	.	.	CASSPSRHPYEQYF	TGTGCCAGCAGTCCCTCGCGGCACCCCTACGAGCAGTACTTC
TRBV2	TRBJ2-2	once	.	CASSGTVSGELFF	TGTGCCAGCAGTGGGACAGTTAGCGGGGAGCTGTTTTTT
TRBV5-1	TRBJ1-4	.	TRBD1	CASSLMGQGREKLFF	TGCGCCAGCAGCTTGATGGGACAGGGTCGTGAAAAACTGTTTTTT
TRBV29-1	TRBJ2-1	.	TRBD1	CSVGRGQEYEQFF	TGCAGCGTTGGAAGGGGGCAAGAATATGAGCAGTTCTTC
TRBV7-9	TRBJ2-7	.	.	CASSLVGKSYEQYF	TGTGCCAGCAGCTTAGTTGGAAAAAGCTACGAGCAGTACTTC
TRBV11-2	TRBJ2-1	once	TRBD2	CASSLLRSGGANEQFF	TGTGCCAGCAGCTTATTAAGGAGCGGGGGGGCCAATGAGCAGTTCTTC
TRBV7-9	TRBJ2-5	.	.	CASSPQQGQETQYF	TGTGCCAGCAGCCCTCAACAGGGCCAAGAGACCCAGTACTTC
TRBV10-2	TRBJ2-7	.	.	CASSEGTYEQYF	TGCGCCAGCAGTGAAGGGACCTACGAGCAGTACTTC
TRBV9	TRBJ2-2	once	.	CASRAGQSSTGELFF	TGTGCCAGCAGAGCGGGACAATCCAGCACCGGGGAGCTGTTTTTT
TRBV5-5	TRBJ2-2	.	TRBD1	CASGGSMNTGELFF	TGTGCCTCAGGGGGCAGTATGAACACCGGGGAGCTGTTTTTT
TRBV28	TRBJ2-3	.	TRBD2	CASSSSSGGITDTQYF	TGTGCCAGCAGTTCCTCTAGCGGGGGGATAACAGATACGCAGTATTTT
TRBV30	TRBJ2-5	.	.	CAWSEDRGETQYF	TGTGCCTGGAGTGAGGACAGAGGAGAGACCCAGTACTTC
TRBV5-1	TRBJ1-5	.	TRBD1	CASSLGTGPNQPQHF	TGCGCCAGCAGCTTGGGGACAGGCCCCAATCAGCCCCAGCATTTT
TRBV6-5	TRBJ2-1	.	TRBD2	CATRGGGDNEQFF	TGTGCCACCCGGGGGGGAGGGGACAATGAGCAGTTCTTC
TRBV6-1	TRBJ1-1	.	.	CASSEMRRNTEAFF	TGTGCCAGCAGTGAAATGAGAAGGAACACTGAAGCTTTCTTT
TRBV7-9	TRBJ2-2	.	.	CASNWVTGELFF	TGTGCCAGCAATTGGGTGACCGGGGAGCTGTTTTTT
TRBV9	TRBJ1-5	once	.	CASSEQDSNQPQHF	TGTGCCAGCAGCGAGCAGGATAGCAATCAGCCCCAGCATTTT
TRBV6-1	TRBJ1-5	.	TRBD1	CATGDSGNQPQHF	TGTGCCACAGGGGACAGCGGCAATCAGCCCCAGCATTTT
TRBV27	TRBJ2-7	.	TRBD1	CASSLLTGGLGEQYF	TGTGCCAGCAGTTTACTGACAGGGGGGCTCGGCGAGCAGTACTTC
TRBV19	TRBJ2-3	.	.	CASRGRVDTQYF	TGTGCCAGTAGAGGACGAGTAGATACGCAGTATTTT
TRBV18	TRBJ1-6	.	.	CASSPRQQDNSPLHF	TGTGCCAGCTCACCAAGGCAGCAGGATAATTCACCCCTCCACTTT
TRBV6-1	TRBJ2-7	.	.	CASSAGSYEQYF	TGTGCCAGCAGTGCAGGCTCCTACGAGCAGTACTTC
TRBV30	TRBJ2-1	.	TRBD2	CAWTQSSGTWGNEQFF	TGTGCCTGGACTCAGAGTAGCGGGACGTGGGGCAATGAGCAGTTCTTC